This T cell receptor beta chain was identified during a study of cytomegalovirus exposure and HLA in healthy donors (TCRdb year 2017). Background on the whole study: The roughly 700 repertoires of the first cohort and the 110 or so validation repertoires were produced on the same platform, according to a later analysis. The study aimed to test whether cataloging public T cell receptors could reveal signatures of past pathogen exposure. A separate validation cohort of roughly 110 different subjects was used in addition to the roughly 720-subject first cohort. High-throughput TCR immunosequencing, statistical association of individual TCRs with disease status, and machine learning were combined to predict cytomegalovirus infection status. Study-level results and caveats: All 110 or so repertoires were used to score co-occurrence in the validation cohort in a later analysis, because that analysis had no HLA typing for the cohort. Most TCR sequences were observed very rarely across donors, whereas some public TCRs were present in many individuals. The classifier was reported to diagnose cytomegalovirus status with high specificity and sensitivity in both the original cohort and the validation cohort. The study listed 164 TCR beta chains as associated with cytomegalovirus. It was suggested by the authors that the approach could potentially be generalized to other disease states and immunological phenotypes. In vitro tests confirmed that a few of the cytomegalovirus-associated TCR beta chains recognize cytomegalovirus antigens. In a later analysis, TCRs clustered in the first cohort were found to also tend to co-occur in the 120 or so validation repertoires, with approximately 93% of cluster scores above 0.

Donors formed part of the validation cohort, which comprised 120 subjects and was distinct from the first cohort of several hundred subjects. The CDR3 runs 15 residues from the cysteine to the phenylalanine. CDR3 DNA only is kept here, 45 bases in frame from base 1. Sequences MNHEY (CDR1) and SMNVEV (CDR2) are obtained from the germline V gene (reference sequence). Deletion took 2 bases off V and 3 bases off J, with a span of 12 bases between the germline ends. With regard to this clone: Its antigen is still unknown. No much larger clone is present one base from it, and per-base qualities are unavailable.

Library prep was done by the immunoSEQ multiplex PCR assay. Concerning the study's data processing: A statistical classification framework was developed to diagnose cytomegalovirus status using the catalog of TCR beta chain sequences. Here the immuneACCESS table is served through TCRdb, limited to in-frame sequences with V and J called. Missing clones are a known gap in these copies; in checked studies unresolved V genes cover under half, and the rest lacks a known reason. From that table come the V and J calls and clone size; the DNA was used to work out D and trimming. For this sample there are 150,000 or so clones; around 84% appear just once. About 1.9% of the sample is taken by the ten largest.

The specimen sequenced was PBMCs. The TCR sequence derives from a human donor in good health. This chain joins TRBV27 to TRBJ2-3, with a tentative D gene TRBD2 over 5 matching bases. The sequence in DNA is TGTGCCAGCAGTTTAAGGCCCCGGGGTACAGATACGCAGTATTTT. Its translation is CASSLRPRGTDTQYF.